This note documents a single TCR beta chain sequence. Its cognate antigen is unknown. This record belongs to a study of OX40 agonist ivuxolimab in advanced cancers. Study in general: Patients received ivuxolimab, an intravenous treatment, every 2 weeks at 0.01 to 10 mg/kg. Two cutaneous melanoma patients and one hepatocellular carcinoma patient, three in all, had partial responses.

General study findings and limits: Among T cells, CD8+ cells averaged more expanded clones than CD4+ cells. Blood T cells, both CD4+ and CD8+, expanded clonally by week 6 at 0.1 to 3.0 mg/kg.

The data were produced by immunoSEQ multiplex PCR, yet TCRdb's version contains in-frame clones alone and is incomplete. Of about 26,000 clones listed, roughly four fifths were seen once; the top ten hold 9.5% to 15%. The sequencing used CD4+ or CD8+ T cells sorted from blood, collected in a trial of the OX40 agonist ivuxolimab. The TCR was taken from an adult with an advanced solid tumor such as melanoma, head and neck, liver or kidney cancer.

The CDR3 sequence is CASRQGSYNEQFF. The CDR3 DNA reads TGTGCCAGCAGACAGGGTTCCTACAATGAGCAGTTCTTC. This chain joins TRBV7-9 and TRBJ2-1, with D possibly being TRBD1 (6 bases). V lost 6 bases and J lost 1, with 7 bases in between. CDR1 and CDR2 (germline): SEHNR, FQNEAQ (reference sequence). The CDR3 covers 13 residues.